Below are 23 T cell receptor beta chains sequenced from a single sample in a study of breast tumors, draining lymph nodes, adjacent tissues. TCRdb reanalysed the multiplex PCR reads using MiXCR and keeps one entry per CDR3 protein. The data show 60,000 to 75,000 distinct CDR3 sequences, around three fifths seen once. Sequenced: breast tumor tissue. The receptors were gathered from a female donor with breast cancer. Some clones in this sample may be carry-over from other donors' samples.

For this clonotype: A single base separates this from a much larger clone, so it may be a read error. No conserved phenylalanine or tryptophan is present at the end of the CDR3, so a read error is the likely explanation. The genes are TRBV6-2 or TRBV6-3 and TRBJ1-5; D may be TRBD1 (6 bases). Germline loops: CDR1 MNHEY, CDR2 SVGEGT. The germline V and J ends were trimmed by 0 bases and 9 bases, with 15 bases remaining between them. This CDR3 contains 15 residues. The CDR3 nucleotides are TGTGCCAGCAGTTACTCGAACAGGGAAGGGGGGCCCCAGCATGTT. Protein: CASSYSNREGGPQHV.

This sequence joins TRBV7-3 and TRBJ2-3, with 9 bases aligning to TRBD2. Germline loops: CDR1 SGHTA, CDR2 FQGTGA. The CDR3 runs 17 residues. Germline trimming cut 2 bases from V and 6 bases from J; bases unmatched to any gene: 12. The CDR3 is CASSLSGAKRGADTQYF. In DNA, the CDR3 is TGTGCCAGCAGCTTATCGGGGGCGAAGCGGGGGGCTGATACGCAGTATTTT. The full variable domain, its missing parts supplied by reference TRBV7-3 and TRBJ2-3, is GAGVSQTPSNKVTEKGKYVELRCDPISGHTALYWYRQSLGQGPEFLIYFQGTGAADDSGLPNDRFFAVRPEGSVSTLKIQRTERGDSAVYLCASSLSGAKRGADTQYFGPGTRLTVL.

This clonotype was seen many times. Its ends do not fully match the called genes, so a read error is possible. This chain connects TRBV20-1 to TRBJ1-6; D not certain. CDR1 is DFQATT and CDR2 is SNEGSKA in the germline V gene (reference sequence). There are 16 residues in the CDR3. CDR3 loop: CSARPTLSSSNSPLHF. DNA for the CDR3: TGCAGTGCTAGGCCAACTCTTAGCTCCTCTAATTCGCCCCTCCACTTT.

V gene TRBV3-1 combines with J gene TRBJ1-2; D gene uncertain. The V end was cut by 3 bases, the J end by 0 bases, with 20 bases between. The CDR3 loop spans 18 amino acids. The germline V gene has CDR1 LGHDT and CDR2 YNNKEL (reference sequence). CDR3 coding DNA: TGTGCCAGCAGCCACCTTACCGGACCCGATAGACCTAACTATGGCTACACCTTC. It specifies CASSHLTGPDRPNYGYTF.

This clonotype was counted at least ten times. This chain connects TRBV11-2 to TRBJ2-1, with D perhaps TRBD2 (6 bases). The germline V and J ends were trimmed by 0 bases and 13 bases, with 13 bases remaining between them. This CDR3 is 13 amino acids long. Germline-derived CDR1 and CDR2 are SGHAT and FQNNGV. CDR3 DNA: TGTGCCAGCAGCTTAGATGGGACTCCGACCCAGTTCTTC. Amino acid sequence: CASSLDGTPTQFF.

The table lists this clonotype with many counts. As DNA, the CDR3 is TGTGCCAGCAGACCACGACAGGGGGCTAGGGAGACCCAGTACTTC. Protein sequence: CASRPRQGARETQYF. The chain has TRBV2 and TRBJ2-5; 10 bases align to TRBD1. The CDR3 runs to 15 residues. Germline CDR1 is SNHLY and CDR2 is FYNNEI. V was pared by 6 bases and J by 5 bases, with 9 bases of the junction left unmatched.

About this clonotype itself: Possible read error: a much larger clone is one base away. The rearrangement joins TRBV12-5 to TRBJ2-2; 9 nucleotides align to TRBD1. Germline CDR1 LGHNT, CDR2 FRNRAP. Germline trimming cut 3 bases from V and 7 bases from J; bases unmatched to any gene: 18. The CDR3 extends over 19 amino acids. In nucleotides, the CDR3 is TGTGCTAGTGGTTTCGTACGAGGGACAGGGATGGAGCCGGGCGGGGAGCTGTTTTTT. Protein: CASGFVRGTGMEPGGELFF.

V gene TRBV5-5 combines with J gene TRBJ1-5; 7 nucleotides align to TRBD1. Germline V gene data show CDR1 as SGHKS and CDR2 as YYEKEE (reference sequence). The CDR3 has 15 residues. V lost 2 bases and J lost 5; bases outside the gene matches: 7. The chain's CDR3 is CASSFGFTGDQPQHF. The CDR3 DNA follows: TGTGCCAGCAGCTTTGGGTTCACAGGGGATCAGCCCCAGCATTTT.

The CDR3 here is CASSESTGYQPQHF. The CDR3 coding sequence is TGTGCCAGCAGTGAATCGACAGGGTACCAGCCCCAGCATTTT. The genes are TRBV2 and TRBJ1-5; 7 nucleotides agree with TRBD1. V lost 2 bases to trimming and J lost 7 bases; unmatched junction nucleotides: 5. Germline CDR1 is SNHLY and CDR2 is FYNNEI. The CDR3 has 14 residues.

This clonotype was observed at least ten times. The chain links TRBV5-1 to TRBJ1-1; D not resolved. Germline CDR1 reads SGHRS; CDR2 reads YFSETQ. V was clipped by 5 bases and J by 0 bases, with 11 bases between them. The CDR3 length is 14 residues. CDR3 DNA sequence: TGCGCCAGCAGAACAGCTCCTCTGAACACTGAAGCTTTCTTT. As protein: CASRTAPLNTEAFF.

The chain uses TRBV14 and TRBJ2-7; 7 bases map to TRBD1. Germline values: CDR1 SGHDN, CDR2 FVKESK. The CDR3 is 16 amino acids. Trimming took 1 base from V and 0 from J; bases not matched to a gene: 6. The CDR3 loop is CASSQGAGTDSYEQYF. Written as DNA, the CDR3 is TGTGCCAGCAGCCAAGGGGCCGGGACAGACTCCTACGAGCAGTACTTC.

The chain uses TRBV7-9 and TRBJ2-5, with 9 bases fitting TRBD1. After removal of 6 bases from V and 5 bases from J, the junction contained 7 bases not matched to a gene. The CDR3 is 14 amino acids. The V gene's germline CDR1 is SEHNR and CDR2 FQNEAQ (reference sequence). The DNA of the CDR3 is TGTGCCAGCAGTGCGGGACAGGGTCTGGAGACCCAGTACTTC. Its translation is CASSAGQGLETQYF. Complete variable domain (other parts from reference TRBV7-9 and TRBJ2-5): DTGVSQNPRHKITKRGQNVTFRCDPISEHNRLYWYRQTLGQGPEFLTYFQNEAQLEKSRLLSDRFSAERPKGSFSTLEIQRTEQGDSAMYLCASSAGQGLETQYFGPGTRLLVL.

This clonotype was counted at least ten times. This chain uses TRBV29-1 with TRBJ1-2; tentative D call: TRBD1 (5 bases). Trimming removed 0 bases at V and 5 bases at J, with 13 bases between. The CDR3 totals 14 residues. Germline CDR1 SQVTM, CDR2 ANQGSEA. CDR3 DNA sequence: TGCAGCGTTGAAGATTGGGCAGGGCATTATGGCTACACCTTC. This translates into CSVEDWAGHYGYTF.

This clonotype has a handful of counts. A much larger clone sits a single nucleotide away, making a read error possible. The chain carries TRBV6-6 and TRBJ1-5; no clear D gene. V gave up 10 bases and J gave up 0 bases, with 13 bases separating them. Germline assignment: CDR1 MNHNY and CDR2 SVGAGI (reference sequence). The CDR3 covers 14 residues. CDR3 nucleotide sequence: TGTGCCACCCAGCACTATTCTAGCAATCAGCCCCAGCATTTT. Protein sequence: CATQHYSSNQPQHF.

This clonotype was observed at least ten times. This rearrangement joins TRBV5-1 to TRBJ2-1; 9 nucleotides match TRBD2. Germline CDR1 is SGHRS and CDR2 is YFSETQ. Trimming cost V 3 bases and J 2 bases; bases outside gene matches: 3. This CDR3 is built from 15 residues. The CDR3 sequence is CASSSLAGPYNEQFF. In nucleotides, the CDR3 is TGCGCCAGCAGCTCCCTAGCGGGACCCTACAATGAGCAGTTCTTC.

The chain employs TRBV20-1 and TRBJ2-1, with D hard to call. CDR3 size: 13 residues. The ends were cut back, 3 bases at V and 7 bases at J, with 13 bases in the middle. Germline V gene lookup returns CDR1 DFQATT and CDR2 SNEGSKA (reference sequence). CDR3 in DNA: TGCAGTGCTAGTCAAGAAAGGCGGAATGAGCAGTTCTTC. Its protein product is CSASQERRNEQFF.

This clonotype has a count of ten or more. The chain joins TRBV20-1 to TRBJ2-3, with 11 bases matching TRBD2. The CDR3 runs 16 residues. Germline V gene sequence: CDR1 DFQATT, CDR2 SNEGSKA (reference sequence). The V segment lost 6 bases and the J segment 3 bases; nucleotides outside the gene matches: 11. In nucleotides, the CDR3 is TGCAGTGCGGTGGTAGCGGGAGGGAAAGGAACAGATACGCAGTATTTT. Protein sequence: CSAVVAGGKGTDTQYF.

The V gene is TRBV15, the J gene TRBJ2-1; maybe TRBD1 (6 bases). Trimming pared 1 base from V and 8 bases from J, leaving 24 bases between. This CDR3 has 18 amino acids. Germline V gives CDR1 LNHNV, CDR2 YYDKDF (reference sequence). In DNA form, the CDR3 reads TGTGCCACCAGCAGAGTTCCGGGACAAGTCGCTTTCATCGATGAGCAGTTCTTC. Translating it yields CATSRVPGQVAFIDEQFF.

V usage is TRBV5-4 and J usage is TRBJ2-1; possibly TRBD1 for D (6 bases). The CDR3 sequence is 13 residues long. Germline-derived CDR1 and CDR2 are SGHNT and YYREEE (reference sequence). V lost 4 bases and J lost 5, with 10 bases in between. Here the CDR3 reads CASSVDSHNEQFF. DNA of the CDR3: TGTGCCAGCAGCGTGGACAGCCACAATGAGCAGTTCTTC. Based on the CDR3 plus reference TRBV5-4 and TRBJ2-1, the full variable domain is ETGVTQSPTHLIKTRGQQVTLRCSSQSGHNTVSWYQQALGQGPQFIFQYYREEENGRGNFPPRFSGLQFPNYSSELNVNALELDDSALYLCASSVDSHNEQFFGPGTRLTVL.

DNA for the CDR3: TGTGCCAGCAGCTTACTAGCATCGGCCGGGGAGCTGTTTTTT. It yields the protein CASSLLASAGELFF. The rearrangement links TRBV7-3 to TRBJ2-2; D perhaps matches TRBD2 (5 bases). The V end was cut by 2 bases, the J end by 6 bases, with 10 bases between. The CDR3 has 14 amino acids. Germline CDR1 reads SGHTA; CDR2 reads FQGTGA. The full variable domain, rest sourced from reference TRBV7-3 and TRBJ2-2, is GAGVSQTPSNKVTEKGKYVELRCDPISGHTALYWYRQSLGQGPEFLIYFQGTGAADDSGLPNDRFFAVRPEGSVSTLKIQRTERGDSAVYLCASSLLASAGELFFGEGSRLTVL.

Remarks on this clonotype: A read error may be the cause here, since a much bigger clone is one base away. No conserved phenylalanine or tryptophan ends this CDR3, so it is likely a read error. The rearrangement links TRBV7-3 to TRBJ2-5; 9 bases agree with TRBD2. V shed 3 bases and J 2 bases; nucleotides not matched to a gene: 1. The CDR3 totals 14 residues. Germline V gene data show CDR1 as SGHTA and CDR2 as FQGTGA. The CDR3 loop reads CASSFAGGQETQYL. In nucleotides, the CDR3 is TGTGCCAGCAGCTTCGCGGGGGGGCAAGAGACCCAGTACCTC.

The chain links TRBV5-1 to TRBJ1-2; D is ambiguous. The V end was cut by 0 bases, the J end by 2 bases, with 8 bases between. Per germline, CDR1 SGHRS and CDR2 YFSETQ. CDR3 length equals 14 residues. The CDR3 DNA reads TGCGCCAGCAGCTTGGATTCAGTGAACTATGGCTACACCTTC. Translation gives CASSLDSVNYGYTF.

The chain joins TRBV6-2 or TRBV6-3 to TRBJ1-2; D is ambiguous. V was trimmed by 6 bases and J by 7 bases, leaving 9 bases between them. The germline V gene encodes CDR1 MNHEY and CDR2 SVGEGT. This CDR3 spans 11 amino acids. Written as DNA, the CDR3 is TGTGCCAGCAGACAAAACGTTGGCTACACCTTC. Translated, it gives CASRQNVGYTF.